This T cell receptor beta chain was observed in a study of cytomegalovirus exposure and HLA in healthy donors. Study-level points and caveats: On later analysis, the bulk of CMV-associated TCR beta chains appeared to be HLA-restricted.

The study ran its PCR with 60 Vbeta and 13 Jbeta primers. Generated by immunoSEQ multiplex PCR, the TCRdb table keeps only in-frame clones and is missing some. The sample lists over 130,000 clones, around three quarters occurring once. With respect to this clone: Its antigen is not known.

V lost 4 bases, J lost 0 bases, and 10 bases lay in between. The CDR3 is 14 amino acids. From germline, CDR1 is MGHRA and CDR2 YSYEKL. What was sequenced was PBMCs. The rearrangement joins TRBV4-1 to TRBJ2-7; D unresolved. This clonotype originated in a man between 35 and 55 years old in good health and CMV-seronegative. This chain's CDR3 is CASSLAWSSYEQYF. For the CDR3, the DNA is TGCGCCAGCAGCCTCGCGTGGAGCTCCTACGAGCAGTACTTC.